The rows below give T cell receptor beta chains drawn from one sample of a study of patients and donors after allogeneic stem cell transplantation. MiXCR, applied by TCRdb to the RT-PCR reads, yields one record per CDR3 protein. This table has 70,000 or so distinct CDR3 sequences, about 30% appearing once. What was sequenced was blood, either unsorted or a sorted T cell fraction (not recorded which). The receptors were gathered from a human donor who was either an allogeneic HSCT recipient or a stem cell or donor lymphocyte infusion donor (not recorded which). It is not recorded whose cells these are; they may come from a transplant donor. Each CDR3 is given with its conserved first and last residue. The D gene is left open where the match is weak. The size field is filled for only some rows; it gives once, few, many or a size class.

J gene	clone size	D gene	V gene	CDR3 protein	CDR3 DNA
TRBJ2-3	.	TRBD2	TRBV20-1	CSARDRSGGARDTQYF	TGCAGTGCTAGAGATCGTAGCGGGGGGGCCCGGGATACGCAGTATTTT
TRBJ2-5	.	.	TRBV7-3	CASSRATGPKYF	TGTGCCAGCAGCCGAGCAACAGGCCCAAAGTACTTC
TRBJ2-3	.	TRBD2	TRBV4-1	CASSPYLGLAGGPDTDTQYF	TGCGCCAGCAGCCCCTACCTGGGACTAGCGGGGGGGCCTGACACAGATACGCAGTATTTT
TRBJ1-1	.	.	TRBV30	CAWTPAPDSYTEAFF	TGTGCCTGGACCCCGGCCCCAGACAGTTACACTGAAGCTTTCTTT
TRBJ2-5	few	TRBD1	TRBV4-1	CASSQQGAETQYF	TGCGCCAGCAGCCAACAGGGGGCTGAGACCCAGTACTTC
TRBJ2-7	few	.	TRBV20-1	CSARVISPYEQYF	TGCAGTGCTAGAGTGATATCACCCTACGAGCAGTACTTC
TRBJ2-1	few	.	TRBV11-2	CASSLEPSEYEQFF	TGTGCCAGCAGCTTAGAGCCTAGCGAGTATGAGCAGTTCTTC
TRBJ1-3	few	.	TRBV29-1	CSATGGNTIYF	TGCAGCGCCACGGGGGGAAACACCATATATTTT
TRBJ1-1	few	.	TRBV30	CAWSPRGKGSNTEAFF	TGTGCCTGGAGTCCCCGGGGGAAGGGCTCGAACACTGAAGCTTTCTTT
TRBJ2-5	many	TRBD2	TRBV20-1	CSASFGLAEETQYF	TGCAGTGCTAGTTTTGGACTAGCGGAAGAGACCCAGTACTTC
TRBJ2-1	.	.	TRBV3-1	CASSQGLTDNEQFF	TGTGCCAGCAGCCAAGGGCTAACCGACAATGAGCAGTTCTTC
TRBJ1-2	.	TRBD1	TRBV12-3/TRBV12-4	CASTLGGSNYGYTF	TGTGCCAGCACCTTAGGGGGCTCTAACTATGGCTATACCTTC
TRBJ2-1	.	.	TRBV12-3/TRBV12-4	CASLLSSYNEQFF	TGTGCCAGCCTGTTGAGCTCCTACAATGAGCAGTTCTTC
TRBJ2-7	few	TRBD1	TRBV25-1	CASSVGTGPYEQYF	TGTGCCAGCAGTGTGGGGACAGGGCCCTACGAGCAGTACTTC
TRBJ1-1	few	.	TRBV5-1	CASSLDVRNTEAFF	TGCGCCAGCAGCCTCGACGTAAGGAACACTGAAGCTTTCTTT
TRBJ1-6	.	.	TRBV7-3	CTSSLLRGSPLHF	TGTACCAGCAGCTTATTAAGGGGTTCACCCCTCCACTTT
TRBJ1-1	few	.	TRBV19	CASTGRDSDIEAFF	TGTGCCAGTACCGGACGAGACAGTGACATTGAAGCTTTCTTT
TRBJ2-5	.	.	TRBV18	CASSPAGSETQYF	TGTGCCAGCTCACCCGCAGGGTCAGAGACCCAGTACTTC
TRBJ2-2	.	TRBD2	TRBV11-3	CASSQSGGANGELFF	TGTGCCAGCAGCCAGAGCGGGGGGGCGAACGGGGAGCTGTTTTTT
TRBJ2-1	.	.	TRBV12-3/TRBV12-4	CASSFVAPRNEQFF	TGTGCCAGCAGTTTCGTGGCGCCAAGGAATGAGCAGTTCTTC
TRBJ2-2	few	.	TRBV5-1	CASSLGPGVDTGELFF	TGCGCCAGCAGCTTGGGCCCAGGGGTTGACACCGGGGAGCTGTTTTTT
TRBJ1-1	.	.	TRBV5-1	CASSLVGEGSGTEAFF	TGCGCCAGCAGCTTGGTGGGGGAGGGGTCGGGCACTGAAGCTTTCTTT
TRBJ1-1	many	.	TRBV7-6	CASSFTANTEAFF	TGTGCCAGCAGCTTTACAGCGAACACTGAAGCTTTCTTT
TRBJ2-7	.	.	TRBV5-5	CASSFGVPPYEQYF	TGTGCCAGCAGCTTCGGAGTTCCCCCCTACGAGCAGTACTTC
TRBJ1-2	.	.	TRBV5-1	CASSSGIYGYTF	TGCGCCAGCAGCTCAGGTATCTATGGCTACACCTTC
TRBJ2-3	.	TRBD1	TRBV24-1	CASYRGRRTDTQYF	TGTGCCTCCTACAGGGGCAGGCGCACAGATACGCAGTATTTT